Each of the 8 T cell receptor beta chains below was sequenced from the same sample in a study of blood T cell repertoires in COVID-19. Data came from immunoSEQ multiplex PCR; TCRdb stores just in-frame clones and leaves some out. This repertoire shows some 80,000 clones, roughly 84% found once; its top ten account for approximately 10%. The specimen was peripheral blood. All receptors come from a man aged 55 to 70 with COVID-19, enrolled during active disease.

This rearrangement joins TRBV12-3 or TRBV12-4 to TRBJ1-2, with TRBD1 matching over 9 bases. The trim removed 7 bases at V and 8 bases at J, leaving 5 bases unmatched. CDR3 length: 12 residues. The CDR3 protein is CASTPTGGGYTF. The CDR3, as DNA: TGTGCCAGCACCCCGACAGGGGGAGGCTACACCTTC.

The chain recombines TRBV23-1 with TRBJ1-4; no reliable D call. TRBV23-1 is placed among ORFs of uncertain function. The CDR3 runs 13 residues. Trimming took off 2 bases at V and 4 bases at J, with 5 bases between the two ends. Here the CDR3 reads CASSQRCNEKLFF. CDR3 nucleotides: TGCGCCAGCAGTCAACGGTGTAATGAAAAACTGTTTTTT.

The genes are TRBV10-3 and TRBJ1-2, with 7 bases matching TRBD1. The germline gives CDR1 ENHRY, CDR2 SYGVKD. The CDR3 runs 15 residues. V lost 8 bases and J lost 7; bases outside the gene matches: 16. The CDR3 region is CAIAGTDLAGGGYTF. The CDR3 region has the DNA TGTGCCATCGCGGGGACAGACCTGGCCGGGGGTGGCTACACCTTC.

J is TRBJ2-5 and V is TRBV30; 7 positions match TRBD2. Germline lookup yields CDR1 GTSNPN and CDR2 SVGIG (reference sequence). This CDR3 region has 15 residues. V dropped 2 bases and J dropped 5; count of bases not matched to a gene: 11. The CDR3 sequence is CAWSRAGVPGETQYF. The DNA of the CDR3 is TGTGCCTGGAGTCGGGCGGGAGTCCCGGGGGAGACCCAGTACTTC.

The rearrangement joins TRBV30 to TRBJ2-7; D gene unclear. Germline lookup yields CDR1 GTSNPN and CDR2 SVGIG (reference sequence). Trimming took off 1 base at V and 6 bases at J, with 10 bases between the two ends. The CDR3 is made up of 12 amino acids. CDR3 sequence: CAWSGLNGEQYF. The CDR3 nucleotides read TGTGCCTGGAGTGGCCTAAATGGCGAGCAGTACTTC.

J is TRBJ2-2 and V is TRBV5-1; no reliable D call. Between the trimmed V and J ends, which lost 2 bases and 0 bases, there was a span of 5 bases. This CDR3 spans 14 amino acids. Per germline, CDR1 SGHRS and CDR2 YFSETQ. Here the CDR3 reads CASSFTPNTGELFF. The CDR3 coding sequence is TGCGCCAGCAGCTTCACACCGAACACCGGGGAGCTGTTTTTT.

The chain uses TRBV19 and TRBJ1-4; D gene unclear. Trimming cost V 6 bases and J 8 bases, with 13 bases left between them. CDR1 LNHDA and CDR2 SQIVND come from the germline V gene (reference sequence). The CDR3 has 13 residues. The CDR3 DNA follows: TGTGCCAGTAGAGCACCCTCCGGGGAAAAACTGTTTTTT. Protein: CASRAPSGEKLFF.

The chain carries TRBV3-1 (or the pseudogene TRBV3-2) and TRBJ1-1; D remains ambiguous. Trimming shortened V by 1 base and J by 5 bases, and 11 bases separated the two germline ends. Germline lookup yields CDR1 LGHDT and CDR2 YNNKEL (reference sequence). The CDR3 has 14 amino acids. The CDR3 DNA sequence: TGTGCCAGCAGCCAAGTCAGTCGGGGTACTGAAGCTTTCTTT. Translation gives CASSQVSRGTEAFF.